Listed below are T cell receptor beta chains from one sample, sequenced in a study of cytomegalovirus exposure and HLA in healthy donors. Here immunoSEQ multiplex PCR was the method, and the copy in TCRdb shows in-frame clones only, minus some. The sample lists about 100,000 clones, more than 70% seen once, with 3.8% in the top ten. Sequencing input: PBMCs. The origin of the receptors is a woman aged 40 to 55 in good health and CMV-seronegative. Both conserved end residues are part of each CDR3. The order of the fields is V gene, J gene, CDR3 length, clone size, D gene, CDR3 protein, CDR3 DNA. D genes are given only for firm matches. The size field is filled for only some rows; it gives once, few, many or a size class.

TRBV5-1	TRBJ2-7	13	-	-	CASSLGRVYEQYF	TGCGCCAGCAGCTTGGGCAGGGTCTACGAGCAGTACTTC
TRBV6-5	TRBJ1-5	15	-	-	CASSPLGGSNQPQHF	TGTGCCAGCAGTCCGCTGGGGGGAAGCAATCAGCCCCAGCATTTT
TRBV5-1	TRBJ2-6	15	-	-	CASSLLSSGANVLTF	TGCGCCAGCAGCTTACTGAGCTCTGGGGCCAACGTCCTGACTTTC
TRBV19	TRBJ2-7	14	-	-	CASSMSSGTREQYF	TGTGCCAGTAGTATGTCCAGCGGAACACGCGAGCAGTACTTC
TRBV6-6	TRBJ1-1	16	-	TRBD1	CASSYPTTGVRTEAFF	TGTGCCAGCAGTTACCCAACGACAGGGGTCCGAACTGAAGCTTTCTTT
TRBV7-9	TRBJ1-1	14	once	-	CASSLSPENTEAFF	TGTGCCAGCAGCTTAAGCCCCGAGAACACTGAAGCTTTCTTT
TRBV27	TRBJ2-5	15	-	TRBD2	CASKSAGAFQETQYF	TGTGCCAGCAAATCAGCGGGGGCCTTCCAAGAGACCCAGTACTTC
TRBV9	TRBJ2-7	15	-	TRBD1	CASSVKQGTGYEQYF	TGTGCCAGCAGCGTAAAACAGGGGACGGGTTACGAGCAGTACTTC
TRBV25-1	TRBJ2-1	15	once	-	CASSDPRDIYNEQFF	TGTGCCAGCAGTGATCCAAGGGACATATACAATGAGCAGTTCTTC
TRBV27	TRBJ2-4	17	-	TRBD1	CASTTGTGGASKNIQYF	TGTGCCAGCACTACCGGGACAGGGGGCGCATCCAAAAACATTCAGTACTTC
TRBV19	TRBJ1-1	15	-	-	CASSIPRTVNTEAFF	TGTGCCAGTAGTATTCCCCGGACAGTGAACACTGAAGCTTTCTTT
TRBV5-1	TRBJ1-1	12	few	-	CASSSSNTEAFF	TGCGCCAGCAGCTCCTCTAACACTGAAGCTTTCTTT
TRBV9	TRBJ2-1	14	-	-	CASSESGTWDEQFF	TGTGCCAGCAGCGAATCCGGGACTTGGGATGAGCAGTTCTTC
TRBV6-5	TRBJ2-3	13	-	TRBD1	CASSRGRTDTQYF	TGTGCCAGCAGTAGGGGGCGCACAGATACGCAGTATTTT
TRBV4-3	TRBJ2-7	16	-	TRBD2	CASSQDVIGGAGEQYF	TGCGCCAGCAGCCAAGATGTGATCGGGGGGGCCGGCGAGCAGTACTTC
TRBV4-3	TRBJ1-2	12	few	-	CAPGIGGNGYTF	TGCGCACCGGGCATCGGAGGGAATGGCTACACCTTC
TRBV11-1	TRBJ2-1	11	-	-	CASSPDNEQFF	TGTGCCAGCAGCCCCGACAATGAGCAGTTCTTC
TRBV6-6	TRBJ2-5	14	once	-	CASSYLMSEAPQYF	TGTGCCAGCAGTTATTTAATGTCCGAGGCACCCCAGTACTTC
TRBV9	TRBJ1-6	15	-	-	CASSSYGGTNSPLHF	TGTGCCAGCAGCTCCTACGGGGGGACGAATTCACCCCTCCACTTT
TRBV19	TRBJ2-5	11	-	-	CASSNQETQYF	TGTGCCAGTAGCAACCAAGAGACCCAGTACTTC
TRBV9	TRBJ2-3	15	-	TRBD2	CASSVSSGTTDTQYF	TGTGCCAGCAGCGTTTCTAGCGGTACCACAGATACGCAGTATTTT
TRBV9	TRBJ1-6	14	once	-	CASSPRGYNSPLHF	TGTGCCAGCAGCCCCCGGGGTTATAATTCACCCCTCCACTTT
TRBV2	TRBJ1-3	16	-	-	CASSPEEVLFGNTIYF	TGTGCCAGCAGTCCTGAGGAGGTCTTATTTGGAAACACCATATATTTT